The TCR beta chain described here comes from a study of PD-1 blockade in classical Hodgkin lymphoma. This clone was detected once. The CDR3 totals 15 residues. The germline gives CDR1 SGDLS, CDR2 YYNGEE. Trimming took 3 bases from V and 4 from J; bases not matched to a gene: 6. The time point was: cycle 4 day 1 (C4D1), after five to seven weeks of nivolumab. After autologous stem cell transplantation all patients relapsed, and prior brentuximab vedotin exposure differed between cohorts. TCRdb keeps only in-frame clones here, not all; method: immunoSEQ multiplex PCR. The profile shows about 24,000 clones, around 84% of them singletons.

The sample consisted of peripheral blood mononuclear cells (PBMCs), taken before the fourth cycle of nivolumab. The source is a human donor with classical Hodgkin lymphoma. The chain links TRBV9 to TRBJ2-1; 8 nucleotides match TRBD1. CDR3 bases: TGTGCCAGCAGCGAGGGAGGACAGGGATACAATGAGCAGTTCTTC. This sequence encodes CASSEGGQGYNEQFF.